One and the same sample provided the 25 T cell receptor beta chains below, sequenced in a study of T cell responses to AZD1222 COVID-19 vaccine. Here immunoSEQ multiplex PCR was the method, and the copy in TCRdb shows in-frame clones only, minus some. The table has around 170,000 clones, approximately 90% seen once. The sequencing here drew on peripheral blood, taken on day 0 of AZD1222 vaccination. These receptors came from an adult in good health.

The chain combines TRBV5-1 with TRBJ2-7; 8 nucleotides agree with TRBD2. The V gene's germline CDR1 is SGHRS and CDR2 YFSETQ. The CDR3 has 15 amino acids. V shed 0 bases and J 5 bases; nucleotides not matched to a gene: 7. The chain's CDR3 is CASSLDGRAEHEQYF. CDR3 sequence (DNA): TGCGCCAGCAGCTTGGACGGGAGGGCCGAACACGAGCAGTACTTC.

The rearrangement uses TRBV15 and TRBJ1-1, with TRBD1 as a possible D gene (5 bases). CDR3 length: 12 residues. Germline V gene sequence: CDR1 LNHNV, CDR2 YYDKDF (reference sequence). The germline V and J ends were trimmed by 0 bases and 11 bases, with 10 bases remaining between them. DNA for the CDR3: TGTGCCACCAGCAGAGATCAGGAGGGGGCTTTCTTT. As protein: CATSRDQEGAFF.

The gene calls are TRBV11-2 and TRBJ2-7; D is uncertain. The length of the CDR3 is 11 residues. Between the trimmed V and J ends, which lost 3 bases and 7 bases, there was a span of 7 bases. The germline V gene encodes CDR1 SGHAT and CDR2 FQNNGV. This chain's CDR3 is CASSLEIEQYF. The CDR3 nucleotides are TGTGCCAGCAGCTTGGAGATTGAGCAGTACTTC. Filled out from reference TRBV11-2 and TRBJ2-7, the complete variable domain reads EAGVAQSPRYKIIEKRQSVAFWCNPISGHATLYWYQQILGQGPKLLIQFQNNGVVDDSQLPKDRFSAERLKGVDSTLKIQPAKLEDSAVYLCASSLEIEQYFGPGTRLTVT.

The CDR3 protein is CASSVGYGADTQYF. The CDR3 DNA sequence: TGTGCCAGCAGCGTAGGCTACGGAGCGGATACGCAGTATTTT. The rearrangement joins TRBV9 to TRBJ2-3; D not resolved. There are 14 residues in the CDR3. The germline CDR1 and CDR2 sequences are SGDLS and YYNGEE. Trimming removed 0 bases from V and 6 bases from J, with 11 bases in between.

V is TRBV19 and J is TRBJ1-1; no firm D call. Germline V gene sequence: CDR1 LNHDA, CDR2 SQIVND (reference sequence). Trimming shortened V by 4 bases and J by 2 bases, and 14 bases separated the two germline ends. The CDR3 loop spans 15 amino acids. The CDR3: CASSTRKAPNTEAFF. CDR3 nucleotides: TGTGCCAGTAGTACCAGAAAGGCGCCCAACACTGAAGCTTTCTTT. The complete variable domain, with remaining parts taken from reference TRBV19 and TRBJ1-1, reads DGGITQSPKYLFRKEGQNVTLSCEQNLNHDAMYWYRQDPGQGLRLIYYSQIVNDFQKGDIAEGYSVSREKKESFPLTVTSAQKNPTAFYLCASSTRKAPNTEAFFGQGTRLTVV.

The chain joins TRBV6-5 to TRBJ1-2, with D unclear. V was shortened by 5 bases and J by 3 bases, with 13 bases between the two germline ends. The germline V gene encodes CDR1 MNHEY and CDR2 SVGAGI. CDR3 length equals 14 residues. The CDR3 loop reads CASSLLGRDYGYTF. The CDR3 coding sequence is TGTGCCAGCAGTCTCCTGGGCCGGGACTATGGCTACACCTTC.

The gene calls are TRBV11-2 and TRBJ1-2; unclear D gene. CDR1 and CDR2 from the germline V gene are SGHAT and FQNNGV. CDR3 length: 14 amino acids. Trimming shortened V by 2 bases and J by 0 bases, and 7 bases separated the two germline ends. CDR3 sequence reads: CASSLIGANYGYTF. For the CDR3, the DNA is TGTGCCAGCAGCTTAATCGGTGCTAACTATGGCTACACCTTC.

The chain carries TRBV5-4 and TRBJ1-2; D possibly corresponds to TRBD1 (6 bases). The V end was cut by 5 bases, the J end by 4 bases, with 12 bases between. CDR3 length equals 13 residues. Germline V CDR1 and CDR2: SGHNT, YYREEE (reference sequence). The CDR3 sequence is CASREGVIYGYTF. The CDR3 DNA reads TGTGCCAGCAGAGAGGGGGTAATCTATGGCTACACCTTC.

This chain connects TRBV5-1 to TRBJ2-7; TRBD1 agrees at 10 bases. V trimming: 4 bases; J trimming: 4 bases; junction bases outside the gene matches: 8. This CDR3 has 15 residues. Germline assignment: CDR1 SGHRS and CDR2 YFSETQ. The CDR3 here is CASSPVGQGVYEQYF. DNA of the CDR3: TGCGCCAGCAGCCCCGTAGGACAGGGGGTTTACGAGCAGTACTTC.

The rearrangement links TRBV14 to TRBJ1-4; D is unclear. Germline assignment: CDR1 SGHDN and CDR2 FVKESK. V was shortened by 3 bases and J by 7 bases, with 9 bases between the two germline ends. The CDR3 runs 13 residues. In DNA, the CDR3 is TGTGCCAGCAGCCAGGCCGACGGTGAAAAACTGTTTTTT. As protein: CASSQADGEKLFF.

The chain combines TRBV24-1 with TRBJ2-1, with 11 bases aligning to TRBD1. The germline V gene has CDR1 KGHDR and CDR2 SFDVKD. V lost 7 bases and J lost 3; bases outside the gene matches: 4. The CDR3 is made up of 15 amino acids. The CDR3 coding sequence is TGTGCCACCAGCGGGACAGGGGGAGGCTACAATGAGCAGTTCTTC. It specifies CATSGTGGGYNEQFF.

This sequence joins TRBV18 and TRBJ1-5, with a tentative D call TRBD1 (5 bases). Looked up from germline, CDR1 is KGHSH and CDR2 is LQKENI. The CDR3 is made up of 13 amino acids. The V end was cut by 3 bases, the J end by 8 bases, with 11 bases between. The CDR3 region is CASSPARGEPQHF. The CDR3 region has the DNA TGTGCCAGCTCACCCGCCCGGGGGGAGCCCCAGCATTTT. Full variable domain (remainder filled in from reference TRBV18 and TRBJ1-5): NAGVMQNPRHLVRRRGQEARLRCSPMKGHSHVYWYRQLPEEGLKFMVYLQKENIIDESGMPKERFSAEFPKEGPSILRIQQVVRGDSAAYFCASSPARGEPQHFGDGTRLSIL.

This clone has just a few counts. V and J are TRBV6-5 and TRBJ1-2, with TRBD1 identical over 7 bases. In germline, CDR1 is MNHEY, CDR2 SVGAGI. V lost 8 bases to trimming and J lost 8 bases; unmatched junction nucleotides: 11. The CDR3 runs to 13 residues. Here the CDR3 reads CASGRGTVEGYTF. The CDR3 coding sequence is TGTGCCAGCGGCCGGGGGACAGTTGAAGGCTACACCTTC.

The chain is built from TRBV5-8 and TRBJ1-2; 9 bases are shared with TRBD1. The CDR3 runs to 14 residues. The ends lost 4 bases at V and 6 bases at J; junction bases unmatched: 7. Germline V lookup: CDR1 SGHTS, CDR2 YDEGEE. As DNA, the CDR3 is TGTGCCAGCAGCACCGGGGACAGGGACCATGGCTACACCTTC. This gives the protein CASSTGDRDHGYTF.

The rearrangement links TRBV6-5 to TRBJ2-2, with 7 nucleotides matching TRBD1. CDR1 and CDR2 (germline): MNHEY, SVGAGI. Trimming removed 6 bases from V and 10 bases from J; junction bases left unmatched: 5. The CDR3 has 12 amino acids. The CDR3, as DNA: TGTGCCAGCAGGTCAGGGGGTCTGGAGCTGTTTTTT. It codes for CASRSGGLELFF.

The chain is built from TRBV5-8 and TRBJ1-5, with D unclear. The CDR3 sequence is 14 residues long. Trimming removed 4 bases at V and 3 bases at J, with 11 bases between. The germline gives CDR1 SGHTS, CDR2 YDEGEE. CDR3 in amino acids: CASSVGANNQPQHF. CDR3 in DNA: TGTGCCAGCAGCGTCGGAGCTAACAATCAGCCCCAGCATTTT.

The chain couples TRBV7-9 to TRBJ1-1, with no clear D. CDR1 SEHNR and CDR2 FQNEAQ come from the germline V gene (reference sequence). V was cut by 2 bases and J by 0 bases, with 7 bases left in between. This CDR3 comprises 14 residues. The CDR3 spells CASSLSGLNTEAFF. Here the CDR3 DNA reads TGTGCCAGCAGCTTAAGCGGACTGAACACTGAAGCTTTCTTT. Full variable domain (rest looked up from reference TRBV7-9 and TRBJ1-1): DTGVSQNPRHKITKRGQNVTFRCDPISEHNRLYWYRQTLGQGPEFLTYFQNEAQLEKSRLLSDRFSAERPKGSFSTLEIQRTEQGDSAMYLCASSLSGLNTEAFFGQGTRLTVV.

The gene calls are TRBV6-5 and TRBJ1-2; no definite D call. Trimming took 2 bases from V and 9 from J, leaving 16 bases between them. Germline CDR1 is MNHEY and CDR2 is SVGAGI. CDR3 length: 14 residues. The CDR3 region has the DNA TGTGCCAGCAGTTACGGCACTCATGCGCGAAGCTACACCTTC. Its protein is CASSYGTHARSYTF.

The gene calls are TRBV6-2 or TRBV6-3 and TRBJ2-7, with D perhaps TRBD2 (6 bases). The ends were cut back, 4 bases at V and 7 bases at J, with 14 bases in the middle. CDR1 and CDR2 from the germline V gene are MNHEY and SVGEGT. CDR3 length equals 13 residues. In DNA form, the CDR3 reads TGTGCCAGCAGTTTAGCGGCGATGGGAGAGCAGTACTTC. This sequence encodes CASSLAAMGEQYF.

The chain employs TRBV5-6 and TRBJ1-2, with TRBD1 identical over 8 bases. V shed 3 bases, J shed 8 bases, and the junction held 6 bases outside the gene matches. The CDR3 consists of 13 residues. From germline, CDR1 is SGHDT and CDR2 YYEEEE. CDR3 sequence (DNA): TGTGCCAGCAGCTCAGTAACAGGGGGAGGCTACACCTTC. Translation: CASSSVTGGGYTF.

This chain links TRBV10-2 with TRBJ1-1; no clear D. This CDR3 is built from 11 residues. Per germline, CDR1 WSHSY and CDR2 SAAADI. V was clipped by 8 bases and J by 6 bases, with 10 bases between them. In DNA form, the CDR3 reads TGCGCCAGCGGCGGGTTGGCTGAAGCTTTCTTT. Translated: CASGGLAEAFF.

The chain couples TRBV18 to TRBJ2-7, with 10 bases that match TRBD1. V gave up 2 bases and J gave up 2 bases; unmatched junction bases: 6. Germline V CDR1 and CDR2: KGHSH, LQKENI. The CDR3 is made up of 16 amino acids. CDR3 region: CASSPLGQGVTYEQYF. CDR3 DNA sequence: TGTGCCAGCTCACCATTAGGACAGGGGGTAACCTACGAGCAGTACTTC.

The J gene is TRBJ1-2, the V gene TRBV10-1, with TRBD1 identical over 7 bases. V shed 5 bases and J 0 bases; nucleotides not matched to a gene: 0. The CDR3 sequence is 13 residues long. Per germline, CDR1 WNHNN and CDR2 SYGVQD (reference sequence). The CDR3, as DNA: TGCGCCAGCAGTCAGGGGGCTAACTATGGCTACACCTTC. This sequence encodes CASSQGANYGYTF.

This clone showed up just once. The chain combines TRBV4-3 with TRBJ2-3; 7 nucleotides line up with TRBD2. The J segment lost 4 bases and the V segment lost 0 bases, leaving 7 bases of the junction unmatched. The CDR3 consists of 16 residues. Germline CDR1 LGHNA, CDR2 YSLEER. The CDR3 sequence: CASSQDLWEGADTQYF. The CDR3 DNA is TGCGCCAGCAGCCAAGATTTGTGGGAGGGCGCAGATACGCAGTATTTT.

This chain links TRBV28 with TRBJ1-2; 10 nucleotides align to TRBD1. The CDR3 length is 18 residues. Trimming cost V 3 bases and J 4 bases; bases outside gene matches: 14. Germline CDR1 reads MDHEN; CDR2 reads SYDVKM. CDR3 amino acids: CASSFSPDDRGRIYGYTF. The CDR3 coding sequence is TGTGCCAGCAGTTTCAGCCCCGATGACAGGGGGCGAATCTATGGCTACACCTTC.